A selection of T cell receptor beta chains follows, all from one sample in a study of cytomegalovirus exposure and HLA in healthy donors. Here immunoSEQ multiplex PCR was the method, and the copy in TCRdb shows in-frame clones only, minus some. This sample yields approximately 140,000 clones, of which roughly 88% are seen a single time; 0.51% belongs to the top ten. Sequencing used PBMCs. Receptor source: a woman aged 40 to 49 in good health and CMV-seronegative. CDR3s include the opening cysteine and the closing phenylalanine or tryptophan. D genes are given only for firm matches. The listing skips clone size in some rows; elsewhere it reads once, few, many or a size class.

clone size	D gene	J gene	V gene	CDR3 DNA	CDR3 protein
once	TRBD2	TRBJ2-1	TRBV4-1	TGCGCCAGCAGCCAAGTGGATATGGGGCTCGGGGGGGGCAATGAGCAGTTCTTC	CASSQVDMGLGGGNEQFF
.	TRBD1	TRBJ2-1	TRBV5-1	TGCGCCAGCAGTGACAGGGGTAAAAACAATGAGCAGTTCTTC	CASSDRGKNNEQFF
.	.	TRBJ1-1	TRBV6-5	TGTGCCGCCCACATTAACACTGAAGCTTTCTTT	CAAHINTEAFF
.	.	TRBJ1-2	TRBV6-5	TGTGCCAGCAGTTACGGGCGTCAGGGCTACACCTTC	CASSYGRQGYTF
once	.	TRBJ2-7	TRBV6-5	TGTGCCAGCAGTTATAGACAGATTACCTCCTACGAGCAGTACTTC	CASSYRQITSYEQYF
.	.	TRBJ2-5	TRBV5-6	TGTGCCAGCAGCTTGGGGGCCGGTTCGGAGACCCAGTACTTC	CASSLGAGSETQYF
.	.	TRBJ1-5	TRBV6-5	TGTGCCAGCAGTTACGACAGTTCGGTTAGCAATCAGCCCCAGCATTTT	CASSYDSSVSNQPQHF
.	TRBD2	TRBJ2-1	TRBV5-1	TGCGCCAGCAGCCCCGGGACTAGCGGGAACTACAATGAGCAGTTCTTC	CASSPGTSGNYNEQFF
few	.	TRBJ2-4	TRBV5-4	TGTGCCAGCAGCGACTCAAACATTCAGTACTTC	CASSDSNIQYF
.	.	TRBJ2-2	TRBV30	TGTGCCTGGACTTCAAACAGGGCCGGGGAGCTGTTTTTT	CAWTSNRAGELFF
.	.	TRBJ1-2	TRBV29-1	TGCAGCGTTGGGGGGGGCCAGGGGTATGGCTACACCTTC	CSVGGGQGYGYTF
.	.	TRBJ2-4	TRBV6-5	TGTGCCAGCAGCGATCACGCGACATTCCGAAACATTCAGTACTTC	CASSDHATFRNIQYF
.	.	TRBJ1-2	TRBV5-1	TGCGCCAGCACCTCGGGAGTCCCAAATTTCGGCTACACCTTC	CASTSGVPNFGYTF
.	TRBD1	TRBJ1-6	TRBV6-5	TGTGCCAGCAGCCGGACAGGGAAAAATTCACCCCTCCACTTT	CASSRTGKNSPLHF
.	.	TRBJ1-2	TRBV28	TGTGCCAGCAGTTTAGGGGGCGGCTATGGCTACACCTTC	CASSLGGGYGYTF
.	.	TRBJ2-4	TRBV7-8	TGTGCCAGCAGCTCCCGACGGACATACATTCAGTACTTC	CASSSRRTYIQYF
.	.	TRBJ1-1	TRBV11-3	TGTGCCAGCAGCTTACAGGGGAATTTTATCACTGAAGCTTTCTTT	CASSLQGNFITEAFF
.	.	TRBJ2-1	TRBV14	TGTGCCAGCAGCCACCCTAGCAAGCCCTACAATGAGCAGTTCTTC	CASSHPSKPYNEQFF
once	.	TRBJ1-5	TRBV5-4	TGTGCCAGCAGCTGGGGGGGGGCCGAGCCCCAGCATTTT	CASSWGGAEPQHF
once	.	TRBJ1-4	TRBV11-2	TGTGCCAGCAGCTTCAGCCGACTACGGGAAAAACTGTTTTTT	CASSFSRLREKLFF
.	.	TRBJ2-7	TRBV27	TGTGCCAGCAGTTTGGAGGGTACGAACGAGCAGTACTTC	CASSLEGTNEQYF
.	TRBD1	TRBJ2-7	TRBV4-3	TGCGCCAGCAGCCAAGATCTTAGCCTTGGACAGGCCGAAGCCTACGAGCAGTACTTC	CASSQDLSLGQAEAYEQYF
few	TRBD2	TRBJ2-2	TRBV28	TGTGCCAGCAGTTTAACCGGGGGGTTCCGTGGAGGGGAGCTGTTTTTT	CASSLTGGFRGGELFF
few	.	TRBJ2-7	TRBV11-3	TGTGCCAGCAGCTCGGTGGTAGGGAGGGAGGCAGGGGTGCAGTACTTC	CASSSVVGREAGVQYF
.	TRBD2	TRBJ2-1	TRBV28	TGTGCCAGCTTGCCGACGGGACTAGCGGGACGTGAGCAGTTCTTC	CASLPTGLAGREQFF
.	TRBD2	TRBJ2-3	TRBV5-8	TGTGCCAGCAGCCCCGTAGCGGGAGGGCCCCCAGATACGCAGTATTTT	CASSPVAGGPPDTQYF
.	TRBD2	TRBJ2-2	TRBV6-1	TGTGCCAGCAGTGTAGCGGGAGGGACGAACACCGGGGAGCTGTTTTTT	CASSVAGGTNTGELFF
once	.	TRBJ2-1	TRBV21-1	TGTGCCAGCAGCAAAGGTCATCTAGGCCCCAATGAGCAGTTCTTC	CASSKGHLGPNEQFF
.	.	TRBJ1-2	TRBV29-1	TGCAGCGTCCTCCCGGGGGGGACGGGTGGCTACACCTTC	CSVLPGGTGGYTF
.	.	TRBJ2-1	TRBV5-4	TGTGCCAGCAGCTTGGGAGGTGCGCCACTTGAGCAGTTCTTC	CASSLGGAPLEQFF
.	TRBD2	TRBJ2-3	TRBV29-1	TGCAGCGTTGATGAACTAGCGGGAGGGCTAACAACCGTGGATACGCAGTATTTT	CSVDELAGGLTTVDTQYF
.	.	TRBJ1-1	TRBV6-4	TGTGCCAGCAAGAGCGACAGATTAAACACTGAAGCTTTCTTT	CASKSDRLNTEAFF
.	TRBD1	TRBJ1-2	TRBV11-2	TGTGCCAGCAGCCCCGGACAGGACTATGGCTACACCTTC	CASSPGQDYGYTF
.	TRBD1	TRBJ2-7	TRBV10-3	TGTGCCATCAGTGAGTCATTTGGACAGGGGGCGGACGAGCAGTACTTC	CAISESFGQGADEQYF
.	.	TRBJ1-1	TRBV11-2	TGTGCCAGCAGCTTCAGAGGAAGGAACACTGAAGCTTTCTTT	CASSFRGRNTEAFF
few	.	TRBJ1-5	TRBV19	TGTGCCAGTAGTGAAACAGGGAACGGCAATCAGCCCCAGCATTTT	CASSETGNGNQPQHF
.	.	TRBJ2-7	TRBV6-5	TGTGCCAGCAGTTACGATCGGGGGTCGACCTACGAGCAGTACTTC	CASSYDRGSTYEQYF
once	TRBD2	TRBJ2-5	TRBV30	TGTGCCTGGGCTTTAGCGGGAGGCCTCGGGGAGACCCAGTACTTC	CAWALAGGLGETQYF
.	TRBD2	TRBJ2-1	TRBV28	TGTGCCAGCGGGTCTTGGGCGGGAGGCCGAGCTTCCAATGAGCAGTTCTTC	CASGSWAGGRASNEQFF
.	.	TRBJ1-1	TRBV10-3	TGTGCCATCAGTGGGTTTACAGTCGGGGGAGCTTTCTTT	CAISGFTVGGAFF
.	TRBD2	TRBJ2-1	TRBV9	TGTGCCAGCAGCGCCAACCCCCGACTAGCTGCGTTGGATGATGAGCAGTTCTTC	CASSANPRLAALDDEQFF
.	.	TRBJ1-4	TRBV5-1	TGCGCCAGCAGCTTGATCTCGGGGGGGGATGAAAAACTGTTTTTT	CASSLISGGDEKLFF
.	TRBD2	TRBJ2-1	TRBV5-1	TGCGCCAGCAGCCCGAATATGGGACTAGCGGGAGTCGATGAGCAGTTCTTC	CASSPNMGLAGVDEQFF
.	.	TRBJ1-1	TRBV6-5	TGTGCCAGCAGTTACGGAGGACGGATGACTGAAGCTTTCTTT	CASSYGGRMTEAFF
.	.	TRBJ2-1	TRBV7-3	TGTGCCAGCAGCTTAAACAGCGGCTACAATGAGCAGTTCTTC	CASSLNSGYNEQFF
.	.	TRBJ2-1	TRBV29-1	TGCAGCGTGTTGGGTGGCGGAAATGAGCAGTTCTTC	CSVLGGGNEQFF
.	TRBD1	TRBJ1-4	TRBV9	TGTGCCAGCAGCAGAGGGACAGACGTTAATGAAAAACTGTTTTTT	CASSRGTDVNEKLFF
.	.	TRBJ1-2	TRBV5-1	TGCGCCAGCAGCTTGGCGTGGCCAGGGATTAACTATGGCTACACCTTC	CASSLAWPGINYGYTF
.	TRBD2	TRBJ2-3	TRBV11-3	TGTGCCAGCAGCTCCCGACTAGCGGGATTTAGCACAGATACGCAGTATTTT	CASSSRLAGFSTDTQYF
.	TRBD1	TRBJ2-7	TRBV6-5	TGTGCCAGCAGTTACGCGACAGGGCCCTACGAGCAGTACTTC	CASSYATGPYEQYF
.	.	TRBJ1-5	TRBV7-8	TGTGCCAGCAGCCTTCAGGAATACAATCAGCCCCAGCATTTT	CASSLQEYNQPQHF
.	TRBD1	TRBJ2-5	TRBV7-2	TGTGCCATAAAAGGACAGGGGTTTCTCGAGACCCAGTACTTC	CAIKGQGFLETQYF
few	.	TRBJ2-3	TRBV5-4	TGTGCCAGCAGCTATAGGGCCGAGGGTAATACGCAGTATTTT	CASSYRAEGNTQYF